This passage covers 13 T cell receptor beta chains from one sample sequenced in a study of human T cells and chemical hapten exposure. The time point was: pre-sensitization, week 0. The treatment was: therapeutic diphenylcyclopropenone sensitization with weekly scalp DPC. TCRdb re-called the RACE reads with MiXCR, one entry per CDR3 protein. Of roughly 380,000 distinct CDR3 sequences in the sample, 5.1% were seen once. The sequencing used whole blood, collected in connection with sensitization to the hapten diphenylcyclopropenone (DPC). Receptors originate from a woman between 45 and 60 years old with alopecia areata. Some clones in this sample may be carry-over from other donors' samples.

This clonotype was detected many times. The rearrangement links TRBV12-3 or TRBV12-4 to TRBJ1-5; D ambiguous. V shed 5 bases and J shed 1 base, with 9 bases lying between them. This CDR3 spans 14 amino acids. CDR3: CASSTTASNQPQHF. DNA of the CDR3: TGTGCCAGCAGTACGACCGCGAGCAATCAGCCCCAGCATTTT.

As for this clonotype: One end of the junction does not line up with germline, which may come from a read error. The chain links TRBV10-2 to TRBJ2-1, with 7 bases matching TRBD2. Germline V gene lookup returns CDR1 WSHSY and CDR2 SAAADI. This CDR3 has 12 residues. CDR3 nucleotides: TGCGCCAGCAGTGACTCCGGGACTACTGAGATCTTC. Protein sequence: CASSDSGTTEIF.

This clonotype was detected a few times. The V gene is TRBV27, the J gene TRBJ2-7, with D unresolved. The germline V and J ends were trimmed by 5 bases and 2 bases, with 13 bases remaining between them. CDR1 is MNHEY, CDR2 SMNVEV, per germline (reference sequence). This CDR3 comprises 14 residues. CDR3 protein: CASSTRLSPYEQYF. CDR3 DNA sequence: TGTGCCAGCAGTACACGGCTAAGCCCCTACGAGCAGTACTTC.

V gene TRBV29-1 combines with J gene TRBJ2-7; 7 nucleotides match TRBD1. The CDR3 is 14 residues long. Germline values: CDR1 SQVTM, CDR2 ANQGSEA. V shed 6 bases, J shed 1 base, and the junction held 9 bases outside the gene matches. The chain's CDR3 is CSVMRQGLSYEQYF. The CDR3 DNA sequence: TGCAGCGTCATGAGACAGGGTCTTTCCTACGAGCAGTACTTC.

Many counts were recorded for this clonotype. This chain links TRBV25-1 with TRBJ2-1; D might be TRBD1 (5 bases). The CDR3 loop spans 14 amino acids. Germline CDR1 MGHDK, CDR2 SYGVNS. The V gene lost 6 bases and the J gene lost 5 bases, with 14 bases spanning the gap. CDR3 bases: TGTGCCAGCAGATCCAGGGATTCCGACAATGAGCAGTTCTTC. Translated, it gives CASRSRDSDNEQFF.

The gene calls are TRBV12-3 or TRBV12-4 and TRBJ1-5; D is possibly TRBD1 (5 bases). The CDR3 extends over 12 amino acids. V was pared by 8 bases and J by 6 bases, with 11 bases between. The CDR3 region is CASGGEAQPQHF. CDR3 DNA sequence: TGTGCCAGCGGGGGGGAGGCTCAGCCCCAGCATTTT.

This clonotype was seen ten or more times. The chain uses TRBV5-8 and TRBJ1-5; 10 bases map to TRBD1. Germline V gene data show CDR1 as SGHTS and CDR2 as YDEGEE. V lost 4 bases, J lost 7 bases, and 5 bases stayed unmatched. This CDR3 has 14 amino acids. The CDR3 nucleotides read TGTGCCAGCAGCAAAGGGACAGGGGTACAGCCCCAGCATTTT. It specifies CASSKGTGVQPQHF.

This clonotype was seen a handful of times. V and J are TRBV7-2 and TRBJ2-3; a possible D gene is TRBD2 (7 bases). Trimming took off 5 bases at V and 0 bases at J, with 12 bases between the two ends. CDR3 size: 15 residues. Germline CDR1 is SGHTA and CDR2 is FQGNSA. The CDR3 sequence is CASSQGGASTDTQYF. DNA of the CDR3: TGTGCCAGCAGCCAAGGGGGGGCGAGCACAGATACGCAGTATTTT.

This chain connects TRBV11-2 to TRBJ2-1; perhaps TRBD2 as D (6 bases). The CDR3 consists of 15 residues. Trimming took 3 bases from V and 5 from J, leaving 14 bases between them. The V gene's germline CDR1 is SGHAT and CDR2 FQNNGV. The CDR3 bases are TGTGCCAGCAGCTTTGGGCGGGGCACAGACAATGAGCAGTTCTTC. Translated: CASSFGRGTDNEQFF. Filled out from reference TRBV11-2 and TRBJ2-1, the complete variable domain reads EAGVAQSPRYKIIEKRQSVAFWCNPISGHATLYWYQQILGQGPKLLIQFQNNGVVDDSQLPKDRFSAERLKGVDSTLKIQPAKLEDSAVYLCASSFGRGTDNEQFFGPGTRLTVL.

This chain joins TRBV30 and TRBJ2-5, with 9 positions matching TRBD2. The CDR3 runs 15 residues. J gave up 6 bases and V 5 bases, and 13 bases lay outside the gene matches. The germline CDR1 and CDR2 sequences are GTSNPN and SVGIG (reference sequence). CDR3 bases: TGTGCCTGGGGCCGCGGGGGACTAGCTCCACAGACCCAGTACTTC. Amino acid sequence: CAWGRGGLAPQTQYF.

This clonotype was picked up many times. The V call is TRBV29-1, the J call TRBJ2-3, with 7 bases matching TRBD2. Germline V gene sequence: CDR1 SQVTM, CDR2 ANQGSEA. The CDR3 spans 13 residues. V was pared by 5 bases and J by 4 bases, with 6 bases of the junction left unmatched. The CDR3: CSVTREGPDTQYF. CDR3 sequence (DNA): TGCAGCGTTACGAGGGAGGGCCCAGATACGCAGTATTTT.

Only a few counts were recorded for this clonotype. The chain recombines TRBV6-1 with TRBJ2-7; unclear D gene. Trimming took 1 base from V and 7 from J, leaving 5 bases between them. The germline CDR1 and CDR2 sequences are MNHNS and SASEGT. CDR3 length equals 11 residues. CDR3 sequence reads: CASSEVREQYF. CDR3 DNA sequence: TGTGCCAGCAGTGAAGTGAGGGAGCAGTACTTC.

This clonotype was observed at least ten times. The chain carries TRBV5-1 and TRBJ1-4; 7 nucleotides match TRBD1. The CDR3 loop spans 14 amino acids. Germline V gives CDR1 SGHRS, CDR2 YFSETQ. V lost 7 bases to trimming and J lost 8 bases; unmatched junction nucleotides: 11. The CDR3 spells CASRDRDRGEKLFF. The DNA for the CDR3 is TGCGCCAGCCGTGACAGGGATAGAGGGGAAAAACTGTTTTTT.